The 27 T cell receptor beta chains listed next were all sequenced from one sample in a study of T-cell reconstitution after alpha-beta-depleted transplantation in children. Unique molecular identifiers were incorporated when the TCRbeta library was constructed. TCRdb re-called the PCR reads through MiXCR, storing one row per CDR3 protein. The sample lists 440,000 or so distinct CDR3 sequences, under 13% occurring once. This specimen was PBMCs from the stem cell graft donor, taken from the stem cell graft. These receptors were collected from a human donor who donated a stem cell graft to a child with acute myeloid leukemia.

Only a few counts were recorded for this clonotype. The chain is built from TRBV20-1 and TRBJ2-5; 11 nucleotides agree with TRBD2. Germline CDR1 and CDR2: DFQATT and SNEGSKA (reference sequence). The CDR3 is 16 amino acids. V lost 1 base to trimming and J lost 3 bases; unmatched junction nucleotides: 7. The CDR3 loop reads CSARAPGLAEKETQYF. The CDR3, as DNA: TGCAGTGCTAGAGCCCCGGGACTAGCGGAGAAAGAGACCCAGTACTTC.

This clonotype was seen ten or more times. The rearrangement joins TRBV10-3 to TRBJ2-7; TRBD1 might be the D (5 bases). The CDR3 contains 13 residues. Trimming cost V 6 bases and J 0 bases, with 9 bases left between them. Germline CDR1 reads ENHRY; CDR2 reads SYGVKD. The CDR3 nucleotides are TGTGCCATCAGGACAGACGTCTCCTACGAGCAGTACTTC. Amino acids: CAIRTDVSYEQYF.

The gene calls are TRBV29-1 and TRBJ1-3; D not certain. Germline V lookup: CDR1 SQVTM, CDR2 ANQGSEA. The CDR3 has 16 amino acids. With 1 base removed from V and 0 bases from J, the gap between germline ends came to 13 bases. The CDR3 protein is CSVEGFGGPSGNTIYF. CDR3 nucleotide sequence: TGCAGCGTTGAAGGGTTCGGCGGACCCTCTGGAAACACCATATATTTT.

This clonotype showed up just a few times. The V and J genes are TRBV7-9 and TRBJ2-4, with 10 bases identical to TRBD1. CDR1 SEHNR and CDR2 FQNEAQ come from the germline V gene (reference sequence). The CDR3 spans 16 residues. Losses at the gene ends were 3 bases for V and 1 base for J; bases not matched to a gene: 3. The CDR3 DNA follows: TGTGCCAGCAGCTTCGCGGGACAGGGGGCCAAAAACATTCAGTACTTC. The encoded protein is CASSFAGQGAKNIQYF.

This clonotype was detected ten times or more. The rearrangement links TRBV7-3 to TRBJ1-6, with a tentative D call TRBD1 (5 bases). Looked up from germline, CDR1 is SGHTA and CDR2 is FQGTGA. The CDR3 extends over 13 amino acids. The ends were cut back, 2 bases at V and 7 bases at J, with 6 bases in the middle. CDR3 in amino acids: CASSLDRNSPLHF. CDR3 in DNA: TGTGCCAGCAGCTTAGACAGAAATTCACCCCTCCACTTT.

This clonotype was observed at least ten times. The V and J genes are TRBV5-1 and TRBJ2-7; tentatively, D is TRBD2 (5 bases). The CDR3 is 14 residues long. V lost 0 bases and J 2 bases, leaving 9 bases between the germline ends. The V gene's germline CDR1 is SGHRS and CDR2 YFSETQ. The CDR3 coding sequence is TGCGCCAGCAGCTTGGACGGGATACCCTACGAGCAGTACTTC. Translating gives CASSLDGIPYEQYF.

V usage is TRBV4-1 and J usage is TRBJ2-3; D unclear. The CDR3 extends over 23 amino acids. V was trimmed by 0 bases and J by 0 bases, leaving 31 bases between them. The germline CDR1 and CDR2 sequences are MGHRA and YSYEKL. The CDR3 nucleotides are TGCGCCAGCAGCCAAGACACAGAGAAGAAGGTCCCTCCTCCGTCAAATAGCACAGATACGCAGTATTTT. It specifies CASSQDTEKKVPPPSNSTDTQYF.

This clonotype was picked up many times. The rearrangement joins TRBV7-9 to TRBJ2-2; D not certain. Trimming left V 5 bases short and J 3 bases short, with 16 bases between. The germline gives CDR1 SEHNR, CDR2 FQNEAQ (reference sequence). The CDR3 length is 16 residues. For the CDR3, the DNA is TGTGCCAGCAGCCCGAATACCAGGTTGCACACCGGGGAGCTGTTTTTT. It yields the protein CASSPNTRLHTGELFF.

This clonotype came up many times. V is TRBV5-1 and J is TRBJ2-1, with D possibly called TRBD1 or TRBD2 (5 bases each). This CDR3 is 14 amino acids long. The V and J ends lost 4 bases and 9 bases respectively, with 17 bases between them. Looked up from germline, CDR1 is SGHRS and CDR2 is YFSETQ. The CDR3 sequence is CASSKDGDRAEQFF. Here the CDR3 DNA reads TGCGCCAGCAGCAAAGACGGGGACCGAGCTGAGCAGTTCTTC. Full variable domain (outside the CDR3, taken from reference TRBV5-1 and TRBJ2-1): KAGVTQTPRYLIKTRGQQVTLSCSPISGHRSVSWYQQTPGQGLQFLFEYFSETQRNKGNFPGRFSGRQFSNSRSEMNVSTLELGDSALYLCASSKDGDRAEQFFGPGTRLTVL.

This clonotype has a handful of counts. The chain carries TRBV28 and TRBJ2-1; D is perhaps TRBD2 (7 bases). Germline-derived CDR1 and CDR2 are MDHEN and SYDVKM. Trimming took off 11 bases at V and 3 bases at J, with 14 bases between the two ends. The CDR3 is 13 amino acids. The chain's CDR3 is CAGSGDNYNEQFF. Written as DNA, the CDR3 is TGTGCCGGGAGCGGGGACAACTACAATGAGCAGTTCTTC.

The chain recombines TRBV4-3 with TRBJ2-5; 8 positions match TRBD1. Germline values: CDR1 LGHNA, CDR2 YSLEER. With 6 bases clipped from V and 5 bases from J, the junction kept 8 bases outside the gene matches. The CDR3 covers 14 residues. CDR3 nucleotides: TGCGCCAGCAGTTACGGACAGGGTTTTGAGACCCAGTACTTC. This codes for CASSYGQGFETQYF.

The genes are TRBV11-2 and TRBJ2-5; the match to TRBD2 covers 14 bases. Germline lookup yields CDR1 SGHAT and CDR2 FQNNGV. The CDR3 length is 18 residues. V trimming: 4 bases; J trimming: 1 base; junction bases outside the gene matches: 8. In DNA form, the CDR3 reads TGTGCCAGCAGCTACAGACTAGCGGGAGGGCCTGGCCAAGAGACCCAGTACTTC. This codes for CASSYRLAGGPGQETQYF.

This chain links TRBV6-1 with TRBJ2-1, with D possibly being TRBD1 (5 bases). The V gene lost 5 bases and the J gene lost 2 bases, with 16 bases spanning the gap. From germline, CDR1 is MNHNS and CDR2 SASEGT. The CDR3 spans 16 residues. CDR3 bases: TGTGCCAGCAGTCTATCCCCCAGGGCAACCTACAATGAGCAGTTCTTC. This translates into CASSLSPRATYNEQFF.

This clonotype was found many times. The chain combines TRBV5-1 with TRBJ1-1, with D maybe TRBD1 (5 bases). The CDR3 is 15 amino acids. The germline V gene has CDR1 SGHRS and CDR2 YFSETQ. Trimming shortened V by 4 bases and J by 1 base, and 14 bases separated the two germline ends. The chain's CDR3 is CASSPQGLRNTEAFF. The CDR3 DNA sequence: TGCGCCAGCAGCCCGCAGGGTTTGCGGAACACTGAAGCTTTCTTT.

The rearrangement uses TRBV10-3 and TRBJ2-1, with unresolved D. The CDR3 runs 12 residues. Trimming shortened V by 10 bases and J by 3 bases, and 10 bases separated the two germline ends. Germline-derived CDR1 and CDR2 are ENHRY and SYGVKD. This CDR3 reads CATGPNYNEQFF. CDR3 sequence (DNA): TGTGCCACCGGGCCCAACTACAATGAGCAGTTCTTC.

The chain combines TRBV5-5 with TRBJ2-7; D not resolved. The CDR3 is 14 residues long. V gave up 0 bases and J gave up 0 bases, with 7 bases separating them. Germline CDR1 SGHKS, CDR2 YYEKEE (reference sequence). This CDR3 is CASSLGIISYEQYV. The CDR3 region has the DNA TGTGCCAGCAGCTTGGGGATTATCTCCTACGAGCAGTACGTC.

This clonotype was detected a few times. The chain employs TRBV27 and TRBJ2-1; 8 positions match TRBD2. Germline-derived CDR1 and CDR2 are MNHEY and SMNVEV (reference sequence). V lost 0 bases to trimming and J lost 8 bases; unmatched junction nucleotides: 9. CDR3 size: 16 residues. The CDR3 DNA is TGTGCCAGCAGTTTATCGATACGGGAGGGCCATGATGAGCAGTTCTTC. Protein sequence: CASSLSIREGHDEQFF.

The chain uses TRBV6-4 and TRBJ2-1; 7 bases map to TRBD1. J gave up 3 bases and V 5 bases, and 7 bases lay outside the gene matches. The CDR3 is 15 residues long. CDR1 and CDR2 from the germline V gene are MRHNA and SNTAGT. The CDR3 DNA reads as TGTGCCAGCAGTAGGGACAGTTCGTTCTACAATGAGCAGTTCTTC. It specifies CASSRDSSFYNEQFF.

This clonotype was recorded a few times. The V gene is TRBV24-1, the J gene TRBJ1-1, with D perhaps TRBD1 (5 bases). Between the trimmed V and J ends, which lost 1 base and 1 base, there was a span of 9 bases. This CDR3 comprises 15 residues. Germline-derived CDR1 and CDR2 are KGHDR and SFDVKD. In nucleotides, the CDR3 is TGTGCCACCAGTGATTTTGGACACGGGAACACTGAAGCTTTCTTT. As protein: CATSDFGHGNTEAFF.

This clonotype was found many times. V is TRBV5-1 and J is TRBJ1-2; D remains unclear. Germline CDR1 is SGHRS and CDR2 is YFSETQ. The CDR3 is 13 residues long. The V and J ends lost 0 bases and 8 bases respectively, with 11 bases between them. The CDR3 region has the DNA TGCGCCAGCAGCTTGGGGCGGGATGGAGGCTACACCTTC. Its protein is CASSLGRDGGYTF.

V gene TRBV4-2 combines with J gene TRBJ2-2; 9 positions agree with TRBD1. Germline CDR1 LGHNA, CDR2 YNFKEQ. CDR3 length: 17 residues. The V segment lost 4 bases and the J segment 3 bases; nucleotides outside the gene matches: 9. CDR3 sequence reads: CASSRIKQGADTGELFF. Written as DNA, the CDR3 is TGTGCCAGCAGCCGGATTAAACAGGGGGCAGACACCGGGGAGCTGTTTTTT.

Many counts were recorded for this clonotype. The chain has TRBV12-3 or TRBV12-4 and TRBJ2-1, with 10 bases identical to TRBD2. The CDR3 consists of 15 residues. The V and J ends lost 6 bases and 7 bases, in that order; junction bases with no gene match: 9. CDR3 protein: CASRTSGGAGNEQFF. The CDR3 DNA is TGTGCCAGCAGAACAAGCGGGGGGGCGGGGAATGAGCAGTTCTTC.

This clonotype was seen ten or more times. J is TRBJ2-5 and V is TRBV12-3 or TRBV12-4; D perhaps matches TRBD1 (7 bases). This CDR3 region has 17 residues. V was shortened by 3 bases and J by 5 bases, with 22 bases between the two germline ends. The CDR3 loop is CASSLGGPGQSMETQYF. The CDR3 nucleotides read TGTGCCAGCAGTTTGGGGGGCCCGGGACAGAGTATGGAGACCCAGTACTTC.

A remark on this clonotype: One end of the junction fails to match germline, which may point to a read error. The chain combines TRBV18 with TRBJ1-5; D perhaps matches TRBD1 (6 bases). The CDR3 is 13 amino acids. In germline, CDR1 is KGHSH, CDR2 LQKENI. The CDR3 DNA reads as TGTGCCAGCTCATCAGGGGAACTTCAGCACCAGCATTTT. Encoded protein: CASSSGELQHQHF.

This clonotype was detected many times. The chain employs TRBV25-1 and TRBJ2-7; D ambiguous. The germline CDR1 and CDR2 sequences are MGHDK and SYGVNS. Trimming took off 2 bases at V and 2 bases at J, with 1 base between the two ends. The CDR3 is 11 residues long. The CDR3 DNA reads TGTGCCAGCAGTGAAGCCTACGAGCAGTACTTC. Its translation: CASSEAYEQYF.

The V call is TRBV29-1, the J call TRBJ2-1; TRBD2 aligns across 14 bases. V shed 8 bases, J shed 9 bases, and the junction held 18 bases outside the gene matches. Germline CDR1 reads SQVTM; CDR2 reads ANQGSEA. This CDR3 has 17 amino acids. CDR3 DNA sequence: TGCAGCTCGTCTATGGGACTAGCGGGAGTGTTCTTGGGTGAGCAGTTCTTC. This gives the protein CSSSMGLAGVFLGEQFF.

This clonotype has more than one count but fewer than ten. DNA for the CDR3: TGTGCCAGCAGTTACTCGAATTTTCTAGCGGGACACTACGAGCAGTACTTC. It codes for CASSYSNFLAGHYEQYF. This rearrangement joins TRBV6-5 to TRBJ2-7; 9 nucleotides align to TRBD2. The CDR3 sequence is 17 residues long. Germline assignment: CDR1 MNHEY and CDR2 SVGAGI. V was clipped by 0 bases and J by 3 bases; unmatched bases: 9.